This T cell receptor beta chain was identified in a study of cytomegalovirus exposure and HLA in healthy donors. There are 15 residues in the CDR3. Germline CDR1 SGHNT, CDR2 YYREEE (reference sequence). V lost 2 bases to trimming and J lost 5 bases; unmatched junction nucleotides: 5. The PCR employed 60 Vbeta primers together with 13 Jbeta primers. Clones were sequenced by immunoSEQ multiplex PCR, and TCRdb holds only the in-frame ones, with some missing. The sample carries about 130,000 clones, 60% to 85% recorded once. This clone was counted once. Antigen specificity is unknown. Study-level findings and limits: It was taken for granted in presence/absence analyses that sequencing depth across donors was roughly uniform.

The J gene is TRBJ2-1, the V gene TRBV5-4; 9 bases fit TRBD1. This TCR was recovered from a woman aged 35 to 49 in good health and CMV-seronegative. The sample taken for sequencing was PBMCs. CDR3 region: CASSFKDRGHNEQFF. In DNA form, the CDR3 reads TGTGCCAGCAGCTTCAAGGACAGGGGCCACAATGAGCAGTTCTTC. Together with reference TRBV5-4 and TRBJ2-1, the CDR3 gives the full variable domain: ETGVTQSPTHLIKTRGQQVTLRCSSQSGHNTVSWYQQALGQGPQFIFQYYREEENGRGNFPPRFSGLQFPNYSSELNVNALELDDSALYLCASSFKDRGHNEQFFGPGTRLTVL.